Presented here are 22 T cell receptor beta chains from one specimen sequenced in a study of blood T cells in healthy people across ages. A J-beta primer mix and a sample-barcoded 5' primer were used in a second PCR of about 7 to 12 cycles. TCRdb called the 5' RACE reads again in MiXCR, with one record for every CDR3 protein. The table has under 2 million distinct CDR3 sequences, almost 35% seen once. Material for sequencing was blood. The receptors come from a woman in her thirties in good health.

This clonotype occurred a few times. CDR3 sequence: CASSRAGLSSYNEQFF. For the CDR3, the DNA is TGTGCCAGCTCCCGGGCAGGGTTAAGCTCCTACAATGAGCAGTTCTTC. The V call is TRBV18, the J call TRBJ2-1, with D perhaps TRBD1 (5 bases). The germline V gene encodes CDR1 KGHSH and CDR2 LQKENI. Trimming took off 6 bases at V and 0 bases at J, with 15 bases between the two ends. The CDR3 runs 16 residues.

Regarding this clonotype: Possible read error: a much larger clone is one base away. Here the CDR3 reads CAISATKQDGYTF. In DNA, the CDR3 is TGTGCCATCAGTGCGACTAAGCAGGATGGCTACACCTTC. This sequence joins TRBV10-3 and TRBJ1-2; no definite D call. The CDR3 loop spans 13 amino acids. Trimming took off 4 bases at V and 6 bases at J, with 12 bases between the two ends. Germline CDR1 ENHRY, CDR2 SYGVKD.

The sample holds a few counts of this clonotype. The genes are TRBV4-1 and TRBJ2-1; 9 positions match TRBD2. This CDR3 has 17 residues. The germline V gene encodes CDR1 MGHRA and CDR2 YSYEKL. Losses at the gene ends were 4 bases for V and 0 bases for J; bases not matched to a gene: 7. CDR3: CASSRSSGTASYNEQFF. DNA for the CDR3: TGCGCCAGCAGCCGGTCTAGCGGGACCGCCTCCTACAATGAGCAGTTCTTC.

This rearrangement joins TRBV18 to TRBJ2-4; no clear D gene. This CDR3 is built from 17 residues. Trimming stripped 0 bases from V and 2 bases from J, with 14 bases between. CDR1 is KGHSH, CDR2 LQKENI, per germline. This chain's CDR3 is CASSPPKRAGTKNIQYF. CDR3 nucleotide sequence: TGTGCCAGCTCACCACCTAAAAGGGCTGGAACCAAAAACATTCAGTACTTC. Filled out from reference TRBV18 and TRBJ2-4, the complete variable domain reads NAGVMQNPRHLVRRRGQEARLRCSPMKGHSHVYWYRQLPEEGLKFMVYLQKENIIDESGMPKERFSAEFPKEGPSILRIQQVVRGDSAAYFCASSPPKRAGTKNIQYFGAGTRLSVL.

This clonotype was recorded many times. J is TRBJ2-5 and V is TRBV3-1; 12 bases fit TRBD2. Per the germline V gene, CDR1 is LGHDT and CDR2 is YNNKEL (reference sequence). The CDR3 covers 15 residues. The J segment lost 2 bases and the V segment lost 8 bases, leaving 6 bases of the junction unmatched. The CDR3 DNA sequence: TGTGCCAGCTCACAACTAGCGGGAGGTCAAGAGACCCAGTACTTC. Translated: CASSQLAGGQETQYF.

The rearrangement links TRBV12-3 or TRBV12-4 to TRBJ1-1, with TRBD1 as a possible D gene (6 bases). V lost 6 bases and J 2 bases, leaving 13 bases between the germline ends. The CDR3 has 14 residues. The CDR3: CASSLRQANTEAFF. The CDR3 nucleotides are TGTGCCAGCAGCCTTCGACAGGCCAACACTGAAGCTTTCTTT.

In its sample, this clonotype was seen a few times. The rearrangement joins TRBV7-9 to TRBJ2-3; D ambiguous. The ends were cut back, 7 bases at V and 5 bases at J, with 10 bases in the middle. In germline, CDR1 is SEHNR, CDR2 FQNEAQ (reference sequence). CDR3 length: 12 residues. The CDR3 is CASTQVRDTQYF. CDR3 coding DNA: TGTGCCAGCACCCAGGTCCGAGATACGCAGTATTTT.

The chain employs TRBV12-3 or TRBV12-4 and TRBJ2-3; D might be TRBD1 or TRBD2, each matching 6 bases. Trimming shortened V by 2 bases and J by 2 bases, and 20 bases separated the two germline ends. This CDR3 region has 18 residues. The CDR3, as DNA: TGTGCCAGCAGTTTATGGGTTTTCGGGGGCTCCGACACAGATACGCAGTATTTT. Translating gives CASSLWVFGGSDTDTQYF.

This clonotype occurred once. A read error may explain this, as a much larger clone is one base away. The chain carries TRBV6-5 and TRBJ1-2, with D possibly matching TRBD1 (5 bases). This CDR3 comprises 13 residues. Germline V gives CDR1 MNHEY, CDR2 SVGAGI. In DNA, the CDR3 is TGTGCCAGCAGTTCATCCACAGGTTATGGCTACATCTTC. Protein sequence: CASSSSTGYGYIF.

This clonotype was found a few times. The chain combines TRBV5-1 with TRBJ2-1, with TRBD2 as a possible D gene (5 bases). This CDR3 spans 16 amino acids. Trimming took 2 bases from V and 5 from J, leaving 17 bases between them. The V gene's germline CDR1 is SGHRS and CDR2 YFSETQ. In nucleotides, the CDR3 is TGCGCCAGCAGCTTTCCCTCGATGGACTCACACAATGAGCAGTTCTTC. Amino acids: CASSFPSMDSHNEQFF.

V and J are TRBV27 and TRBJ2-1; 9 bases map to TRBD2. The V segment lost 7 bases and the J segment 3 bases; nucleotides outside the gene matches: 10. CDR1 is MNHEY and CDR2 is SMNVEV in the germline V gene (reference sequence). The CDR3 consists of 16 residues. The CDR3, as DNA: TGTGCCAGCAACCTATTAGCGGGAGATAACTACAATGAGCAGTTCTTC. It encodes CASNLLAGDNYNEQFF.

The chain links TRBV20-1 to TRBJ2-7; TRBD1 matches 7 bases. The CDR3 runs 15 residues. V gave up 5 bases and J gave up 4 bases; unmatched junction bases: 14. Germline V gives CDR1 DFQATT, CDR2 SNEGSKA (reference sequence). The CDR3 DNA sequence: TGCAGTGCTCTCCCCGGTGACAGGGCTATTTACGAGCAGTACTTC. Translated: CSALPGDRAIYEQYF.

J is TRBJ2-1 and V is TRBV12-3 or TRBV12-4; 8 bases align to TRBD1. Germline trimming cut 5 bases from V and 7 bases from J; bases unmatched to any gene: 7. This CDR3 has 14 amino acids. The CDR3 region has the DNA TGTGCCAGCAGTCGGGACAGGCCGGCGAATGAGCAGTTCTTC. Its protein product is CASSRDRPANEQFF.

About this clonotype itself: A much larger clone sits a single nucleotide away, making a read error possible. The chain employs TRBV29-1 and TRBJ2-1; D gene unclear. CDR1 is SQVTM, CDR2 ANQGSEA, per germline. The CDR3 sequence is 15 residues long. The V end was cut by 4 bases, the J end by 8 bases, with 21 bases between. The chain's CDR3 is CSVGPPQGRADEQFF. The CDR3 DNA follows: TGCAGCGTTGGCCCCCCCCAAGGCAGAGCCGATGAGCAGTTCTTC.

The V call is TRBV28, the J call TRBJ2-3, with D uncertain. There are 13 residues in the CDR3. Germline V gene data show CDR1 as MDHEN and CDR2 as SYDVKM. The V end was cut by 3 bases, the J end by 1 base, with 5 bases between. DNA of the CDR3: TGTGCCAGCAGTTTTATGCGCACAGATACGCAGTATTTT. Its protein is CASSFMRTDTQYF.

This clonotype showed up just a few times. The chain carries TRBV12-3 or TRBV12-4 and TRBJ2-1; 8 nucleotides agree with TRBD2. After removal of 7 bases from V and 4 bases from J, the junction contained 6 bases not matched to a gene. The CDR3 consists of 14 residues. The CDR3 sequence is CASTPGGVYNEQFF. The CDR3 nucleotides are TGTGCCAGCACCCCGGGGGGGGTTTACAATGAGCAGTTCTTC.

The rearrangement uses TRBV20-1 and TRBJ1-2; 8 nucleotides line up with TRBD1. Trimming cost V 0 bases and J 0 bases; bases outside gene matches: 9. This CDR3 has 17 amino acids. Germline loops: CDR1 DFQATT, CDR2 SNEGSKA (reference sequence). The CDR3 nucleotides read TGCAGTGCTAGAGACCTACCTGGGGACAGGCCTAACTATGGCTACACCTTC. Amino acids: CSARDLPGDRPNYGYTF.

This chain uses TRBV20-1 with TRBJ2-7; D possibly matches TRBD1 or TRBD2 (5 bases each). Germline V gives CDR1 DFQATT, CDR2 SNEGSKA (reference sequence). The CDR3 sequence is 15 residues long. Trimming pared 0 bases from V and 0 bases from J, leaving 12 bases between. CDR3 DNA: TGCAGTGCTAGAGATGGGGACCGCAGCTCCTACGAGCAGTACGTC. It translates to CSARDGDRSSYEQYV.

The rearrangement uses TRBV12-3 or TRBV12-4 and TRBJ2-3; the D gene could be TRBD1 or TRBD2 (6 bases each). Trimming shortened V by 1 base and J by 2 bases, and 16 bases separated the two germline ends. CDR3 length: 17 residues. The CDR3 region is CASSLVAGHLPTDTQYF. CDR3 sequence (DNA): TGTGCCAGCAGTTTAGTGGCGGGACACCTCCCCACAGATACGCAGTATTTT.

About this clonotype itself: Possible read error: a much larger clone is one base away. V usage is TRBV20-1 and J usage is TRBJ2-1; unclear D gene. The CDR3 extends over 15 amino acids. V was pared by 5 bases and J by 2 bases, with 16 bases between. Germline V gene data show CDR1 as DFQATT and CDR2 as SNEGSKA (reference sequence). CDR3 coding DNA: TGCAGTGCTCCATTTACTGGCGGAACCTACAATGAGCAGTTCTTC. Translating gives CSAPFTGGTYNEQFF.

V and J are TRBV4-1 and TRBJ1-2; D perhaps matches TRBD1 (6 bases). Trimming shortened V by 1 base and J by 7 bases, and 13 bases separated the two germline ends. Germline V lookup: CDR1 MGHRA, CDR2 YSYEKL. The CDR3 has 14 residues. The CDR3 loop is CASSQVGGAGGYTF. Written as DNA, the CDR3 is TGCGCCAGCAGCCAAGTCGGGGGGGCGGGTGGCTACACCTTC.

This clonotype was observed a handful of times. This chain uses TRBV9 with TRBJ1-1, with a weak D call TRBD1 (6 bases). The CDR3 has 15 residues. V lost 4 bases and J 0 bases, leaving 13 bases between the germline ends. Germline V gene data show CDR1 as SGDLS and CDR2 as YYNGEE. The CDR3, as DNA: TGTGCCAGCAGCCCGGACAGCGCCGTGAACACTGAAGCTTTCTTT. Translation: CASSPDSAVNTEAFF.